A selection of T cell receptor beta chains follows, all from one sample in a study of cytomegalovirus exposure and HLA in healthy donors. Using immunoSEQ multiplex PCR, the repertoire was profiled, and TCRdb retains in-frame clones only, with some absent. Here the sample table reports under 200,000 clones. The sequencing sample was made of PBMCs. The origin of the receptors is a man aged 30 to 45 in good health and CMV-seronegative. Each CDR3 is given with its conserved first and last residue. The D gene is left open where the match is weak.

>TRBD2|TRBV6-5|TRBJ2-3
CASGLAEYHTQYF
TGTGCCAGCGGGCTAGCGGAGTATCATACGCAGTATTTT
>TRBD2|TRBV5-4|TRBJ2-2
CASSATGTSSAGELFF
TGTGCCAGCAGCGCTACCGGGACTAGTTCAGCCGGGGAGCTGTTTTTT
>TRBD2|TRBV18|TRBJ2-1
CASSPLGSGGAVDEQFF
TGTGCCAGCTCACCGCTCGGGAGCGGGGGGGCCGTAGATGAGCAGTTCTTC
>TRBD1|TRBV4-1|TRBJ2-4
CASSQEGQGVGNIQYF
TGCGCCAGCAGCCAAGAGGGACAGGGGGTGGGAAACATTCAGTACTTC
>TRBD2|TRBV7-2|TRBJ2-7
CASSSSGGASYEQYF
TGTGCCAGCAGCTCTAGCGGGGGGGCCTCCTACGAGCAGTACTTC
>-|TRBV28|TRBJ2-7
CASSIHRGKFYEQYF
TGTGCCAGCAGTATACACCGAGGAAAATTCTACGAGCAGTACTTC
>TRBD2|TRBV27|TRBJ2-1
CASLRTSDPHEQFF
TGTGCCAGTCTGCGGACTAGCGACCCCCATGAGCAGTTCTTC
>TRBD1|TRBV5-6|TRBJ1-2
CASSGMGQDYGYTF
TGTGCCAGCAGCGGAATGGGACAGGACTATGGCTACACCTTC
>TRBD1|TRBV13|TRBJ2-7
CASSLGAGGPYEQYF
TGTGCCAGCAGCTTAGGGGCAGGGGGCCCATACGAGCAGTACTTC
>TRBD1|TRBV6-5|TRBJ2-7
CASSYSQGDYEQYF
TGTGCCAGCAGTTACTCTCAGGGGGACTACGAGCAGTACTTC